These T cell receptor beta chains were read from a single sample in a study of blood T cell repertoires in COVID-19. Generated by immunoSEQ multiplex PCR, the TCRdb table keeps only in-frame clones and is missing some. The sample includes fewer than 200,000 clones, more than 80% of them seen just once. Sequenced input: PBMCs or T cells enriched from blood (not recorded which). The receptors shown here come from a man aged 50-59 years who had recovered from COVID-19. Each CDR3 is given with its conserved first and last residue. The D gene is left open where the match is weak. Where a row states a size, it is once, few, many or the class of an expanded clone; other rows omit it.

TRBV6-5,.,TRBD1,TRBJ1-1,TGTGCCAGCAGTTCAGGGGACAGGGGAAACACTGAAGCTTTCTTT,CASSSGDRGNTEAFF
TRBV7-3,.,TRBD1,TRBJ1-1,TGTGCCAGCAGCCAGGGGGCTGAAACTGAAGCTTTCTTT,CASSQGAETEAFF
TRBV11-2,.,.,TRBJ1-5,TGTGCCAGCAGCCTACTCGGGGGGAAACAGCCCCAGCATTTT,CASSLLGGKQPQHF
TRBV7-6,.,.,TRBJ1-1,TGTGCCAGCAGCCACCAAGGTAGGGGCCTGAACACTGAAGCTTTCTTT,CASSHQGRGLNTEAFF
TRBV15,.,.,TRBJ1-3,TGTGCCACCAGCGAATACTCAAACACCATATATTTT,CATSEYSNTIYF
TRBV29-1,.,.,TRBJ2-1,TGCAGCGTTGATACTAGCTCAGGCCTATGGCAGTTCTTC,CSVDTSSGLWQFF
TRBV4-2,.,.,TRBJ2-5,TGTGCCAGCAGCCAAGATTCTGTCTTCCCTCAAGAGACCCAGTACTTC,CASSQDSVFPQETQYF
TRBV11-3,.,.,TRBJ1-2,TGTGCCAGCAGCTTAGTCGGGAAATCTTATGGCTACACCTTC,CASSLVGKSYGYTF
TRBV6-5,.,.,TRBJ2-3,TGTGCCAGCAGTCTAATCGGAGATACGCAGTATTTT,CASSLIGDTQYF
TRBV30,.,.,TRBJ1-4,TGTGCCTGGAGTGTACTCGGAGGGAATGAAAAACTGTTTTTT,CAWSVLGGNEKLFF
TRBV24-1,.,.,TRBJ1-2,TGTGCCACCAGTGACTCAGGCCGGGGGGCCAGCTATGGCTACACCTTC,CATSDSGRGASYGYTF
TRBV27,.,.,TRBJ1-5,TGTGCCAGCAGCCTAACCGGGGTTGGTCAGCCCCAGCATTTT,CASSLTGVGQPQHF
TRBV11-2,.,.,TRBJ2-1,TGTGCCAGCAGCCACGGTCTGTTCCTGGCCTACAATGAGCAGTTCTTC,CASSHGLFLAYNEQFF
TRBV28,.,.,TRBJ1-1,TGTGCCAGCAGGCAGGGGTTCACTGAAGCTTTCTTT,CASRQGFTEAFF
TRBV6-2/TRBV6-3,once,.,TRBJ1-2,TGTGCCAGCAGTCCACAGGACAACTATGGCTACACCTTC,CASSPQDNYGYTF
TRBV3-1/TRBV3-2,.,.,TRBJ2-1,TGTGCCAGCAGCCAAGGTATGGAGCAGTTCTTC,CASSQGMEQFF
TRBV10-3,.,.,TRBJ1-2,TGTGCCATATTACAGGGTTCTAACTATGGCTACACCTTC,CAILQGSNYGYTF
TRBV6-5,few,.,TRBJ1-4,TGTGCCAGCAGTCCTTCGGGGGGCTTTGGTGAAAAACTGTTTTTT,CASSPSGGFGEKLFF
TRBV30,.,.,TRBJ2-5,TGTGCCTGGAGTATCGGGATGGCCCAGTACTTC,CAWSIGMAQYF
TRBV5-1,.,.,TRBJ2-5,TGCGCCAGCAGCTTAATGACAGGAGAGACCCAGTACTTC,CASSLMTGETQYF
TRBV6-5,.,TRBD1,TRBJ2-2,TGTGCCAGCAGGGACAGGGCCGGGGAGCTGTTTTTT,CASRDRAGELFF
TRBV24-1,once,.,TRBJ1-1,TGTGCCACCAGTGACCCACAGGGTGGGGCTTTCTTT,CATSDPQGGAFF
TRBV28,.,.,TRBJ2-7,TGTGCCACCCAGCGGCCGACCTACGAGCAGTACTTC,CATQRPTYEQYF
TRBV6-1,.,TRBD1,TRBJ2-3,TGTGCCAGCAGTGACCAGACAGGGTCGGCAGGAGATACGCAGTATTTT,CASSDQTGSAGDTQYF
TRBV4-1,.,.,TRBJ1-1,TGCGCCAGCAGCCAAGGGGAGTCGGGTAGGGCTGAAGCTTTCTTT,CASSQGESGRAEAFF
TRBV11-2,once,TRBD2,TRBJ2-3,TGTGCCAGCAGGCCAGGGCCAGCGGGGCGCCCTACAGATACGCAGTATTTT,CASRPGPAGRPTDTQYF
TRBV14,.,.,TRBJ2-7,TGTGCCAGCAGCTCACAGTACGAGCAGTACTTC,CASSSQYEQYF
TRBV5-1,.,.,TRBJ2-7,TGCGCCAGCAGCTCTGCGAGCTCCTACGAGCAGTACTTC,CASSSASSYEQYF
TRBV6-2/TRBV6-3,.,.,TRBJ1-1,TGTGCCAGCAGTTCCTATCTAGCCCTCCCCACTGAAGCTTTCTTT,CASSSYLALPTEAFF
TRBV6-4,few,TRBD2,TRBJ2-3,TGTGCCAGCAGTGACTCGTCTAGCGGGGGGGCCGATACGCAGTATTTT,CASSDSSSGGADTQYF
TRBV27,once,TRBD1,TRBJ1-2,TGTGCCAGCAGTCCGCGGGACAGGAAGTACTATGGCTACACCTTC,CASSPRDRKYYGYTF
TRBV5-1,.,.,TRBJ1-4,TGCGCCAGCAGCTTGGGAGTGGGGGGTAAAGGCGAAAAACTGTTTTTT,CASSLGVGGKGEKLFF
TRBV7-2,.,TRBD2,TRBJ2-1,TGTGCCAGCAGCAGGCGGGGGGGCCTCAAGATTGAGCAGTTCTTC,CASSRRGGLKIEQFF
TRBV7-6,.,TRBD2,TRBJ2-2,TGTGCCAGCACCGTTACTAGCGGGGGGGCCACGGGCGGGGAGCTGTTTTTT,CASTVTSGGATGGELFF
TRBV3-1/TRBV3-2,.,.,TRBJ2-7,TGTGCCAGCAGCCAAGATTTGGGAAGGGGGTCCTACGAGCAGTACTTC,CASSQDLGRGSYEQYF
TRBV6-6,.,TRBD1,TRBJ1-4,TGTGCCAGCAGTGGGGGGACAGGCTTTAATGAAAAACTGTTTTTT,CASSGGTGFNEKLFF
TRBV3-1/TRBV3-2,.,.,TRBJ1-2,TGTGCCAGCAGCCAAGAACGGAACTATGGCTACACCTTC,CASSQERNYGYTF
TRBV7-9,.,.,TRBJ1-6,TGTGCCAGCAGCTCGGACTCACAATGGTCACCCCTCCACTTT,CASSSDSQWSPLHF
TRBV29-1,.,.,TRBJ2-7,TGCAGCGTTGGGAACAGCATCTACGAGCAGTACTTC,CSVGNSIYEQYF
TRBV6-6,.,.,TRBJ1-2,TGTGCCAGCAGCCCCGGGGGGCTCTATGGCTACACCTTC,CASSPGGLYGYTF
TRBV4-1,.,.,TRBJ1-3,TGCGCCAGCAGCCAAGAGGCAGTACCTGGAAACACCATATATTTT,CASSQEAVPGNTIYF
TRBV7-9,.,.,TRBJ1-1,TGTGCCAGCAGCCGAAAAACGGGGGGGCTGGCCACTGAAGCTTTCTTT,CASSRKTGGLATEAFF
TRBV5-1,.,.,TRBJ1-3,TGCGCCAGCAGCTTGGACCCCTTGCCCCCTGGACAGTCCTCTGGAAACACCATATATTTT,CASSLDPLPPGQSSGNTIYF
TRBV5-1,.,.,TRBJ2-5,TGCGCCAGCAGCCCTATCGGGGAGACCCAGTACTTC,CASSPIGETQYF
TRBV7-3,.,TRBD1,TRBJ1-1,TGTGCCAGCAGCTTGGGGACAGGGTGGGCTTTCTTT,CASSLGTGWAFF
TRBV9,.,.,TRBJ2-1,TGTGCCAGCAGCGTAGATCCGAGTTTCAATGAGCAGTTCTTC,CASSVDPSFNEQFF
TRBV5-5,.,.,TRBJ1-6,TGTGCCAGCAGCTTGGTGACAACCTCCTATAATTCACCCCTCCACTTT,CASSLVTTSYNSPLHF
TRBV7-6,.,.,TRBJ2-7,TGTGCCAGCAAGGAGAGGGAGACGGGTGAGCAGTACTTC,CASKERETGEQYF
TRBV3-1/TRBV3-2,.,.,TRBJ1-1,TGTGCCAGCAGCCCAAGGGCGACGCGTTGGGGGCCGAACACTGAAGCTTTCTTT,CASSPRATRWGPNTEAFF
TRBV5-1,.,.,TRBJ1-6,TGCGCCAGCAGCTTGGAAGGGGGAAGGAGTAATTCACCCCTCCACTTT,CASSLEGGRSNSPLHF
TRBV12-3/TRBV12-4,.,TRBD1,TRBJ1-3,TGTGCCAGCGGACAGGTTTACCGAAACACCATATATTTT,CASGQVYRNTIYF
TRBV5-1,.,.,TRBJ2-1,TGCGCCAGCACCCCCGGCGGAGGGTTAACCTACAATGAGCAGTTCTTC,CASTPGGGLTYNEQFF
TRBV7-3,.,TRBD1,TRBJ1-1,TGTGCCAGCAGCCCCACGGGACAGTCGAACACTGAAGCTTTCTTT,CASSPTGQSNTEAFF
TRBV15,.,.,TRBJ1-2,TGTGCCACCAGCAGATCGACAGGAGCTAACTATGGCTACACCTTC,CATSRSTGANYGYTF
TRBV2,.,.,TRBJ1-2,TGTGCCAGCAGTGTCGCCAGGGTCCATGGCTACACCTTC,CASSVARVHGYTF
TRBV5-6,.,.,TRBJ2-7,TGTGCCAGCAGCTTGGAGCCATACGAGCAGTACTTC,CASSLEPYEQYF